This T cell receptor beta chain was recovered during a study of cytomegalovirus exposure and HLA in healthy donors. General observations from the study: Listed as cytomegalovirus-associated were 150 to 200 TCR beta chains. The study had only CMV serostatus as immune exposure information.

There were likely unrecorded immune exposures, though donors were nominally healthy when sampled. The CDR3 runs 14 residues. Per the germline V gene, CDR1 is SGHTA and CDR2 is FQGNSA. Trimming took 7 bases from V and 5 from J, leaving 17 bases between them. With 60 Vbeta and 13 Jbeta primers, the PCR was carried out. TCRdb's copy holds only in-frame clones and misses some; the assay was immunoSEQ multiplex PCR. The sample has tens of thousands of clones, more than 70% seen once. Note on this clone: The antigen remains undetermined.

The source material was PBMCs. The sequence came from a young man in good health and CMV-seropositive. This sequence joins TRBV7-2 and TRBJ2-5, with a possible D match to TRBD1 (6 bases). CDR3 bases: TGTGCCAGCACCCTAGAACAGGGCCGGGAGACCCAGTACTTC. Translation: CASTLEQGRETQYF. The variable domain in full, completed from reference TRBV7-2 and TRBJ2-5, reads GAGVSQSPSNKVTEKGKDVELRCDPISGHTALYWYRQSLGQGLEFLIYFQGNSAPDKSGLPSDRFSAERTGGSVSTLTIQRTQQEDSAVYLCASTLEQGRETQYFGPGTRLLVL.